This TCR beta chain was documented in a study of molecular identifiers for immune sequencing clone quantification. Previously described methods and listed TCR primers produced bulk TCR libraries. TCRdb ran MiXCR on the PCR reads and lists one entry per CDR3 protein. The table lists 400,000 to 600,000 distinct CDR3 sequences, 20% to 25% of them singletons. Worth noting for this clonotype: At one end, the junction sequence differs from germline, possibly due to a read error.

Germline V gene data show CDR1 as MDHEN and CDR2 as SYDVKM. The CDR3 spans 14 residues. The V gene is TRBV28, the J gene TRBJ2-7, with 7 bases fitting TRBD1. Source material: naive CD8+ T cells from blood, with Jurkat cell RNA spiked in. Subset denoted: FACS-sorted CD8+CD4-CCR7+CD45RA+ naive T cells. The clonotype was recovered from a human donor in good health. Some libraries in this study had Jurkat cell RNA spiked in. The CDR3 loop reads CAGSFGQETYEQYF. CDR3 nucleotide sequence: TGTGCCGGCAGTTTTGGACAGGAGACCTACGAGCAGTACTTC.